The 14 T cell receptor beta chains reported below all come from one sample, sequenced in a study of T cell repertoires in ileal Crohn's disease. Time point indicated: proximal margin of the surgical specimen (macroscopically non-inflamed). The method was immunoSEQ multiplex PCR; TCRdb's version includes in-frame clones alone and lacks a portion of them. Of 150 to 200 clones detected, about 94% appear once; the ten largest clones hold roughly 8.4%. Material for sequencing was ileal tissue. The source is an adult with Crohn's disease.

This clone was seen just once. The chain employs TRBV7-2 and TRBJ1-4; D is ambiguous. The V end was cut by 5 bases, the J end by 6 bases, with 16 bases between. The CDR3 has 15 amino acids. From germline, CDR1 is SGHTA and CDR2 FQGNSA. For the CDR3, the DNA is TGTGCCAGCAGCCCCGATAGGGTACCCTATGAAAAACTGTTTTTT. It yields the protein CASSPDRVPYEKLFF.

The chain is built from TRBV12-1 and TRBJ2-6; no DNA check was done on the table's D call, TRBD1. TRBV12-1 is annotated as a pseudogene. The CDR3 is 16 amino acids. The CDR3 spells CASSKIGQSRANVLTF. For the CDR3, the DNA is TGTGCCAGCAGCAAGATAGGACAAAGTCGGGCCAACGTCCTGACTTTC.

The chain joins TRBV2 to TRBJ2-2; 7 bases agree with TRBD1. This CDR3 has 14 amino acids. The V and J ends lost 6 bases and 4 bases, in that order; junction bases with no gene match: 5. Germline V CDR1 and CDR2: SNHLY, FYNNEI. The CDR3 loop is CASREQGPTGELFF. The CDR3 DNA reads TGTGCCAGCAGGGAACAGGGGCCCACCGGGGAGCTGTTTTTT. Complete variable domain (other parts from reference TRBV2 and TRBJ2-2): EPEVTQTPSHQVTQMGQEVILRCVPISNHLYFYWYRQILGQKVEFLVSFYNNEISEKSEIFDDQFSVERPDGSNFTLKIRSTKLEDSAMYFCASREQGPTGELFFGEGSRLTVL.

V gene TRBV5-1 combines with J gene TRBJ1-1, with D uncertain. V dropped 6 bases and J dropped 4 bases, with 13 bases sitting between them. CDR1 is SGHRS, CDR2 YFSETQ, per germline. The CDR3 has 13 residues. DNA of the CDR3: TGCGCCAGCAAGTCTGGGCTGCCCACTGAAGCTTTCTTT. It encodes CASKSGLPTEAFF. Full variable domain (rest looked up from reference TRBV5-1 and TRBJ1-1): KAGVTQTPRYLIKTRGQQVTLSCSPISGHRSVSWYQQTPGQGLQFLFEYFSETQRNKGNFPGRFSGRQFSNSRSEMNVSTLELGDSALYLCASKSGLPTEAFFGQGTRLTVV.

V is TRBV11-2 and J is TRBJ2-1; the D call may be TRBD1 or TRBD2 (5 bases each). The V end was cut by 5 bases, the J end by 6 bases, with 17 bases between. The CDR3 totals 15 residues. CDR1 SGHAT and CDR2 FQNNGV come from the germline V gene. This CDR3 is CASSHRDPPLNEQFF. In DNA, the CDR3 is TGTGCCAGCAGCCATCGGGACCCACCACTCAATGAGCAGTTCTTC.

This chain links TRBV30 with TRBJ1-1; D is perhaps TRBD1 (5 bases). This CDR3 spans 13 amino acids. Per germline, CDR1 GTSNPN and CDR2 SVGIG (reference sequence). Trimming took off 3 bases at V and 8 bases at J, with 16 bases between the two ends. The CDR3 region has the DNA TGTGCCTGGAGGCTTTCGGGGACGGGAGAAGCTTTCTTT. Translating gives CAWRLSGTGEAFF.

The chain employs TRBV28 and TRBJ1-3; 7 positions match TRBD1. The trim removed 5 bases at V and 4 bases at J, leaving 11 bases unmatched. This CDR3 is 16 amino acids long. Germline V gives CDR1 MDHEN, CDR2 SYDVKM. The CDR3 is CASSLLLGQAGNTIYF. CDR3 in DNA: TGTGCCAGCAGTCTATTACTAGGACAGGCCGGAAACACCATATATTTT.

The sample holds one count of this clone. This chain uses TRBV28 with TRBJ2-1; D possibly corresponds to TRBD2 (6 bases). The V gene's germline CDR1 is MDHEN and CDR2 SYDVKM. V gave up 3 bases and J gave up 7 bases, with 10 bases separating them. The CDR3 consists of 13 residues. Here the CDR3 DNA reads TGTGCCAGCAGTTTGGCCCGGGGGAATGAGCAGTTCTTC. It encodes CASSLARGNEQFF.

This chain joins TRBV6-6 and TRBJ1-1, with D unclear. Deletions cut 8 bases from V and 11 bases from J, with 15 bases between. CDR1 MNHNY and CDR2 SVGAGI come from the germline V gene (reference sequence). The length of the CDR3 is 11 residues. The CDR3 region has the DNA TGTGCCAGCCTGCGGAGCAATATGGCTTTCTTT. It encodes CASLRSNMAFF.

This chain uses TRBV6-5 with TRBJ1-2; D may be TRBD1 (5 bases). The germline V and J ends were trimmed by 9 bases and 4 bases, with 21 bases remaining between them. Germline V gives CDR1 MNHEY, CDR2 SVGAGI. The CDR3 consists of 15 residues. DNA for the CDR3: TGTGCCAGTCACGGGTTTACAGGATTCGCCTATGGCTACACCTTC. Protein sequence: CASHGFTGFAYGYTF.

The rearrangement uses TRBV15 and TRBJ2-7; 12 bases agree with TRBD2. The germline gives CDR1 LNHNV, CDR2 YYDKDF (reference sequence). Unmatched junction bases numbered 4, after V lost 0 bases and J lost 7 bases. There are 15 residues in the CDR3. The CDR3 protein is CATSRDVLAGGEQYF. CDR3 nucleotides: TGTGCCACCAGCAGAGATGTACTAGCGGGAGGAGAGCAGTACTTC.

The V call is TRBV27, the J call TRBJ1-2, with unresolved D. Trimming left V 4 bases short and J 13 bases short, with 19 bases between. CDR3 length: 13 residues. Germline CDR1 reads MNHEY; CDR2 reads SMNVEV (reference sequence). Here the CDR3 DNA reads TGTGCCAGCAGTTCACAATCTACGGCAGTTCCCACCTTC. The encoded protein is CASSSQSTAVPTF.

The J gene is TRBJ1-2, the V gene TRBV5-1; 8 positions agree with TRBD1. Germline assignment: CDR1 SGHRS and CDR2 YFSETQ. This CDR3 is 14 amino acids long. V dropped 3 bases and J dropped 4; count of bases not matched to a gene: 5. CDR3 region: CASSSSTGAYGYTF. The CDR3, as DNA: TGCGCCAGCAGCTCGTCGACAGGGGCCTATGGCTACACCTTC.

The chain couples TRBV2 to TRBJ2-2; D perhaps matches TRBD2 (5 bases). Trimming shortened V by 10 bases and J by 5 bases, and 14 bases separated the two germline ends. The germline gives CDR1 SNHLY, CDR2 FYNNEI. This CDR3 spans 13 amino acids. CDR3 protein: CANGERRTGELFF. CDR3 DNA: TGTGCCAACGGGGAGAGAAGGACCGGGGAGCTGTTTTTT.